This T cell receptor beta chain is drawn from a study of cytomegalovirus exposure and HLA in healthy donors. Overall study findings and caveats: In a later analysis, V- and J-gene trimming of beta chains associated with a DCLRE1C missense variant, replicated independently.

The CDR3 runs 15 residues. The V segment lost 5 bases and the J segment 1 base; nucleotides outside the gene matches: 1. Germline assignment: CDR1 WSHSY and CDR2 SAAADI. PCR involved 60 Vbeta and 13 Jbeta primers. Clones were sequenced by immunoSEQ multiplex PCR, and TCRdb holds only the in-frame ones, with some missing. Seen here are 130,000 to 150,000 clones, almost 80% observed once, and the top ten hold 6.5% to 8%. As to this clone: The antigen is not known.

The TCR sequence derives from a woman in her 40s in good health and CMV-seropositive. This sequence joins TRBV10-2 and TRBJ2-3; 12 bases are a match to TRBD2. Sequencing was performed on PBMCs. The CDR3 here is CASSRTSGGTDTQYF. CDR3 in DNA: TGCGCCAGCAGTAGGACTAGCGGGGGCACAGATACGCAGTATTTT.